These 25 T cell receptor beta chains originate from one sample sequenced in a study of shared clonotypes between healthy human individuals. Sequencing used immunoSEQ multiplex PCR; TCRdb keeps in-frame clones, though not all of them. The profile shows about half a million clones, 70% to 80% of them singletons. Material for sequencing was PBMCs. These receptors were taken from a woman in her thirties or forties in good health. Some clones in this sample may be carry-over from other donors' samples.

This clone was detected ten times or more. The chain is built from TRBV4-2 and TRBJ2-3, with D perhaps given as TRBD1 or TRBD2 (6 bases each). The V gene lost 1 base and the J gene lost 6 bases, with 17 bases spanning the gap. The germline gives CDR1 LGHNA, CDR2 YNFKEQ. This CDR3 is 16 amino acids long. This CDR3 is CASSQAGAGSADTQYF. CDR3 DNA sequence: TGTGCCAGCAGCCAAGCGGGGGCTGGTAGCGCGGATACGCAGTATTTT.

This clone is a singleton in its sample. The chain employs TRBV29-1 and TRBJ2-3; the D is unclear. The CDR3 runs to 10 residues. Per germline, CDR1 SQVTM and CDR2 ANQGSEA. V was clipped by 4 bases and J by 6 bases, with 5 bases between them. As DNA, the CDR3 is TGCAGCGTTGGTAGTGATACGCAGTATTTT. Translated: CSVGSDTQYF.

The chain recombines TRBV9 with TRBJ1-5; perhaps TRBD1 as D (5 bases). The CDR3 has 14 amino acids. CDR1 and CDR2 (germline): SGDLS, YYNGEE. V shed 4 bases and J shed 9 bases, with 17 bases lying between them. CDR3 loop: CASSLTAQGRPQHF. The CDR3 nucleotides are TGTGCCAGCAGCCTGACGGCGCAGGGACGGCCCCAGCATTTT.

CDR3 nucleotides: TGTGCCAGCAGCTTGGGGGCAGATCAGCCCCAGCATTTT. Translated, it gives CASSLGADQPQHF. This sequence joins TRBV5-4 and TRBJ1-5, with D uncertain. Trimming removed 0 bases at V and 5 bases at J, with 6 bases between. Germline CDR1 is SGHNT and CDR2 is YYREEE (reference sequence). This CDR3 region has 13 residues.

The V call is TRBV11-3, the J call TRBJ2-1; D possibly matches TRBD1 or TRBD2 (5 bases each). The germline V and J ends were trimmed by 3 bases and 8 bases, with 20 bases remaining between them. Per germline, CDR1 SGHNT and CDR2 YENEEA. This CDR3 is 16 amino acids long. Here the CDR3 reads CASSLGRPGLGDEQFF. Here the CDR3 DNA reads TGTGCCAGCAGCTTGGGGAGACCAGGGTTAGGTGATGAGCAGTTCTTC.

This clone was detected ten times or more. The CDR3 loop is CASSPPLNREAYNEQFF. In DNA, the CDR3 is TGTGCCAGTAGTCCTCCCTTAAATAGGGAGGCCTACAATGAGCAGTTCTTC. The V gene is TRBV19, the J gene TRBJ2-1; D is possibly TRBD2 (6 bases). In germline, CDR1 is LNHDA, CDR2 SQIVND (reference sequence). The CDR3 sequence is 17 residues long. V lost 5 bases, J lost 2 bases, and 19 bases lay in between. Filled out from reference TRBV19 and TRBJ2-1, the complete variable domain reads DGGITQSPKYLFRKEGQNVTLSCEQNLNHDAMYWYRQDPGQGLRLIYYSQIVNDFQKGDIAEGYSVSREKKESFPLTVTSAQKNPTAFYLCASSPPLNREAYNEQFFGPGTRLTVL.

CDR3 sequence reads: CASPPKGAVNTEAFF. The CDR3 bases are TGTGCCAGCCCCCCCAAGGGGGCTGTGAACACTGAAGCTTTCTTT. V is TRBV28 and J is TRBJ1-1; 7 positions match TRBD1. The V segment lost 8 bases and the J segment 0 bases; nucleotides outside the gene matches: 9. Germline assignment: CDR1 MDHEN and CDR2 SYDVKM. The CDR3 runs to 15 residues.

This chain links TRBV5-1 with TRBJ2-3; TRBD2 might be the D (5 bases). There are 13 residues in the CDR3. Germline V gene sequence: CDR1 SGHRS, CDR2 YFSETQ. V lost 6 bases and J lost 2, with 10 bases in between. The CDR3 coding sequence is TGCGCCAGCACCAGCGGAAACACAGATACGCAGTATTTT. This sequence encodes CASTSGNTDTQYF. The whole variable domain, remainder taken from reference TRBV5-1 and TRBJ2-3, is KAGVTQTPRYLIKTRGQQVTLSCSPISGHRSVSWYQQTPGQGLQFLFEYFSETQRNKGNFPGRFSGRQFSNSRSEMNVSTLELGDSALYLCASTSGNTDTQYFGPGTRLTVL.

The genes are TRBV7-9 and TRBJ1-1, with TRBD1 matching over 7 bases. Germline V gene sequence: CDR1 SEHNR, CDR2 FQNEAQ (reference sequence). There are 13 residues in the CDR3. Unmatched junction bases numbered 5, after V lost 6 bases and J lost 4 bases. This chain's CDR3 is CASRGRGGTEAFF. The CDR3 DNA is TGTGCCAGCAGGGGCAGGGGGGGCACTGAAGCTTTCTTT.

Only one count was recorded for this clone. This rearrangement joins TRBV15 to TRBJ2-7, with TRBD1 matching 7 bases. This CDR3 has 14 amino acids. Trimming removed 4 bases from V and 5 bases from J; junction bases left unmatched: 8. CDR1 and CDR2 (germline): LNHNV, YYDKDF (reference sequence). The CDR3 DNA reads TGTGCCACCAGCACGGTTCGGCAGGGGGACGAGCAGTACTTC. This gives the protein CATSTVRQGDEQYF.

The rearrangement links TRBV11-2 to TRBJ1-3; the D gene is possibly TRBD1 (6 bases). This CDR3 is built from 14 residues. Germline V gene data show CDR1 as SGHAT and CDR2 as FQNNGV. The V end was cut by 4 bases, the J end by 3 bases, with 10 bases between. CDR3 sequence: CASSSTGLGNTIYF. For the CDR3, the DNA is TGTGCCAGCAGCTCGACAGGCCTTGGAAACACCATATATTTT.

The table lists this clone with a few counts. The V gene is TRBV5-1, the J gene TRBJ1-2, with 12 bases identical to TRBD1. V lost 3 bases, J lost 11 bases, and 5 bases stayed unmatched. This CDR3 spans 13 amino acids. The germline V gene has CDR1 SGHRS and CDR2 YFSETQ. CDR3 nucleotides: TGCGCCAGCAGCTCGGGGACAGGGGGCGGATACACCTTC. Amino acids: CASSSGTGGGYTF.

The chain links TRBV27 to TRBJ1-5; D is ambiguous. Germline CDR1 reads MNHEY; CDR2 reads SMNVEV (reference sequence). Trimming cost V 2 bases and J 3 bases, with 5 bases left between them. The CDR3 loop spans 13 amino acids. This chain's CDR3 is CASSLQFNQPQHF. The CDR3 DNA is TGTGCCAGCAGTTTACAATTCAATCAGCCCCAGCATTTT.

The chain joins TRBV5-1 to TRBJ2-3; 7 bases match TRBD2. V lost 1 base and J lost 3; bases outside the gene matches: 5. Germline V gene data show CDR1 as SGHRS and CDR2 as YFSETQ. The CDR3 covers 15 residues. The CDR3 sequence is CASSLLPGGTDTQYF. CDR3 sequence (DNA): TGCGCCAGCAGCTTGCTTCCCGGGGGGACAGATACGCAGTATTTT.

The CDR3 loop is CSVAGGSGTGELFF. The CDR3 DNA reads TGCAGCGTTGCGGGCGGGAGCGGGACCGGGGAGCTGTTTTTT. The chain combines TRBV29-1 with TRBJ2-2; 7 bases agree with TRBD2. Unmatched junction bases numbered 7, after V lost 4 bases and J lost 5 bases. CDR3 length equals 14 residues. Germline CDR1 SQVTM, CDR2 ANQGSEA.

This clone was detected once. CDR3 protein: CASRRPTQGSYEQYF. The CDR3, as DNA: TGTGCCAGCAGACGGCCGACACAGGGTTCCTACGAGCAGTACTTC. This chain connects TRBV28 to TRBJ2-7, with D possibly matching TRBD1 (6 bases). CDR1 and CDR2 from the germline V gene are MDHEN and SYDVKM. CDR3 length: 15 residues. V shed 6 bases and J shed 1 base, with 16 bases lying between them.

The rearrangement joins TRBV7-2 to TRBJ2-7; TRBD1 matches 10 bases. The germline CDR1 and CDR2 sequences are SGHTA and FQGNSA. The CDR3 covers 15 residues. The V segment lost 5 bases and the J segment 3 bases; nucleotides outside the gene matches: 7. The chain's CDR3 is CASSIDGTGVYEQYF. CDR3 DNA: TGTGCCAGCAGCATAGATGGGACAGGGGTCTACGAGCAGTACTTC.

The chain joins TRBV5-1 to TRBJ1-4; 11 nucleotides line up with TRBD1. V dropped 3 bases and J dropped 6; count of bases not matched to a gene: 7. CDR3 length: 16 residues. The germline gives CDR1 SGHRS, CDR2 YFSETQ. CDR3 in DNA: TGCGCCAGCAGCTCCTGGACAGGGGGCCGGTATGAAAAACTGTTTTTT. It codes for CASSSWTGGRYEKLFF. Filled out from reference TRBV5-1 and TRBJ1-4, the complete variable domain reads KAGVTQTPRYLIKTRGQQVTLSCSPISGHRSVSWYQQTPGQGLQFLFEYFSETQRNKGNFPGRFSGRQFSNSRSEMNVSTLELGDSALYLCASSSWTGGRYEKLFFGSGTQLSVL.

The chain is built from TRBV6-1 and TRBJ1-2; the D is unclear. Trimming left V 9 bases short and J 4 bases short, with 12 bases between. The CDR3 length is 12 residues. Germline CDR1 is MNHNS and CDR2 is SASEGT. CDR3 coding DNA: TGTGCCAGTCAGGACGTTCCCTATGGCTACACCTTC. Its translation is CASQDVPYGYTF.

The J gene is TRBJ1-1, the V gene TRBV28; D is unresolved. Trimming took 5 bases from V and 7 from J, leaving 17 bases between them. This CDR3 has 14 amino acids. Germline CDR1 MDHEN, CDR2 SYDVKM. The CDR3 reads CASSTWTDAREAFF. The CDR3 DNA reads as TGTGCCAGCAGTACCTGGACGGATGCTCGTGAAGCTTTCTTT.

This sequence joins TRBV28 and TRBJ2-7; 8 bases are a match to TRBD1. Per the germline V gene, CDR1 is MDHEN and CDR2 is SYDVKM. With 11 bases clipped from V and 2 bases from J, the junction kept 11 bases outside the gene matches. The CDR3 loop spans 14 amino acids. Here the CDR3 reads CASKGQGETYEQYF. CDR3 nucleotides: TGTGCCTCGAAAGGACAGGGCGAAACCTACGAGCAGTACTTC.

Concerning this clone: Within the sample, other DNA sequences also encode this same CDR3. This chain links TRBV7-3 with TRBJ2-1, with a weak D call TRBD1 (5 bases). The germline V gene has CDR1 SGHTA and CDR2 FQGTGA. The germline V and J ends were trimmed by 2 bases and 4 bases, with 6 bases remaining between them. The length of the CDR3 is 13 residues. The CDR3 coding sequence is TGTGCCAGCAGCTTATCAGGGTACAATGAGCAGTTCTTC. Translated: CASSLSGYNEQFF.

CDR3 in DNA: TGTGCCAGCAGTCCCAGGGGGTTTAATTTCCCGGACTCTGGAAACACCATATATTTT. It specifies CASSPRGFNFPDSGNTIYF. The chain joins TRBV27 to TRBJ1-3; 7 bases fit TRBD1. CDR1 and CDR2 from the germline V gene are MNHEY and SMNVEV (reference sequence). The CDR3 runs 19 residues. Losses at the gene ends were 5 bases for V and 0 bases for J; bases not matched to a gene: 16.

The chain has TRBV5-4 and TRBJ2-2, with D possibly being TRBD1 or TRBD2 (5 bases each). This CDR3 region has 15 residues. In germline, CDR1 is SGHNT, CDR2 YYREEE (reference sequence). V was trimmed by 0 bases and J by 4 bases, leaving 10 bases between them. The CDR3 DNA sequence: TGTGCCAGCAGCTTGGACGCTGGGGGCACCGGGGAGCTGTTTTTT. It encodes CASSLDAGGTGELFF.

The chain joins TRBV28 to TRBJ1-3, with D perhaps TRBD1 (5 bases). The V end lost 2 bases, the J end lost 9 bases, and 23 bases lay between the germline ends. CDR1 and CDR2 (germline): MDHEN, SYDVKM. The CDR3 consists of 17 residues. The CDR3, as DNA: TGTGCCAGCAGTTTAATTCTAGCTCCGGCAGGGAAAGGCACCATATATTTT. It translates to CASSLILAPAGKGTIYF.